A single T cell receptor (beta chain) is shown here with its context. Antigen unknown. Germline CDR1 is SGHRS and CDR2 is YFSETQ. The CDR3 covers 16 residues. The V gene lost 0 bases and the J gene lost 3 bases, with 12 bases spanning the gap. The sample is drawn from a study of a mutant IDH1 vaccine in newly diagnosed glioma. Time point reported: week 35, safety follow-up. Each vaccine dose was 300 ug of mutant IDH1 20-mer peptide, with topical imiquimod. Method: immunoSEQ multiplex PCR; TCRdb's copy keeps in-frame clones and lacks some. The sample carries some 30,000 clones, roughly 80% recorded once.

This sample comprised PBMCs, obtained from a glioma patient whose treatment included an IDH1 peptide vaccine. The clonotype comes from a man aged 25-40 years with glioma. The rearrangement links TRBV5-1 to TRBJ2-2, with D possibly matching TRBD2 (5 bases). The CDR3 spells CASSLERTLYTGELFF. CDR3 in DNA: TGCGCCAGCAGCTTGGAGCGGACGTTATACACCGGGGAGCTGTTTTTT. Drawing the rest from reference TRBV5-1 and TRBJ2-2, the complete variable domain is KAGVTQTPRYLIKTRGQQVTLSCSPISGHRSVSWYQQTPGQGLQFLFEYFSETQRNKGNFPGRFSGRQFSNSRSEMNVSTLELGDSALYLCASSLERTLYTGELFFGEGSRLTVL.